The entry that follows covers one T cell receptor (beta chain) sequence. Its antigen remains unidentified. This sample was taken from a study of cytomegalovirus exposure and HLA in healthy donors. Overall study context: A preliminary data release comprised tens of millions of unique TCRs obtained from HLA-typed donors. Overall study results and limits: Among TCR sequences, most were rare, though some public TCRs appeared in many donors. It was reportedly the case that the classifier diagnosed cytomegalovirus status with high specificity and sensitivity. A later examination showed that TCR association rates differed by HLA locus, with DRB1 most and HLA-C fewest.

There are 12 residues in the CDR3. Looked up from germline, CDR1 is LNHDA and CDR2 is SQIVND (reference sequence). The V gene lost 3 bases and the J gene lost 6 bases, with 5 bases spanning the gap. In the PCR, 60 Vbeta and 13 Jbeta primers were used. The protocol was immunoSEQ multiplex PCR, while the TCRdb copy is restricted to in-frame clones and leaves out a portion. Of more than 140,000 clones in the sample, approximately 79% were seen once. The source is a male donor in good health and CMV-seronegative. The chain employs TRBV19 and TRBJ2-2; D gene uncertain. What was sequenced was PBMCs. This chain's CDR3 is CASSISAGELFF. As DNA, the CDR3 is TGTGCCAGTAGTATTTCCGCCGGGGAGCTGTTTTTT.